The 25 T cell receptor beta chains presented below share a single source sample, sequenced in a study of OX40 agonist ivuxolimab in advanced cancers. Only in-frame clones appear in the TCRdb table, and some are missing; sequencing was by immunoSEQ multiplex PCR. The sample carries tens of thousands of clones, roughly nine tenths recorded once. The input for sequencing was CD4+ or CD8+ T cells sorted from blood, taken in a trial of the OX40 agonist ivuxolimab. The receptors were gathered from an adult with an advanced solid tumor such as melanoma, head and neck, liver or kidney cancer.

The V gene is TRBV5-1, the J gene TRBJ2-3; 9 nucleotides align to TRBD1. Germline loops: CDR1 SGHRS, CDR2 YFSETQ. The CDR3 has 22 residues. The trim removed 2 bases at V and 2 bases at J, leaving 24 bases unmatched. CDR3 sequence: CASSFDRGSLLNVETFTDTQYF. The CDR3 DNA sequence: TGCGCCAGCAGCTTTGACAGGGGGAGTCTGCTCAATGTGGAAACTTTCACAGATACGCAGTATTTT.

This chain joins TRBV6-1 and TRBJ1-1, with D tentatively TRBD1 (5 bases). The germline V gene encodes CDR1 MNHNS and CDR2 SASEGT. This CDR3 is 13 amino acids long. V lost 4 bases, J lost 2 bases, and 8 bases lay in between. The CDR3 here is CASSATDNTEAFF. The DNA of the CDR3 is TGTGCCAGCAGTGCGACAGATAACACTGAAGCTTTCTTT.

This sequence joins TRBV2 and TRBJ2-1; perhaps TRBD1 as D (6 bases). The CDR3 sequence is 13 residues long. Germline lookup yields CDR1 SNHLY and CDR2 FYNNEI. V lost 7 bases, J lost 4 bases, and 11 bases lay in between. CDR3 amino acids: CASMRTAYNEQFF. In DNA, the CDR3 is TGTGCCAGCATGAGGACAGCGTACAATGAGCAGTTCTTC.

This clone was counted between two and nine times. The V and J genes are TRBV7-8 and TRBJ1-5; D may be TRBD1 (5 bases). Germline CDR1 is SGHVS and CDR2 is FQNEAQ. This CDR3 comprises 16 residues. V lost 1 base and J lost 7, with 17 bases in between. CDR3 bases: TGTGCCAGCAGCTTAGGGCCGAGGGGATCAGGGCAGCCCCAGCATTTT. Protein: CASSLGPRGSGQPQHF.

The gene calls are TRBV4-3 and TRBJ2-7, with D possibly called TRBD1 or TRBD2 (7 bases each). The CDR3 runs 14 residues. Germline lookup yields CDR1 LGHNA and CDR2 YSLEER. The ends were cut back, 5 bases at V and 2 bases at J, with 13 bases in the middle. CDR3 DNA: TGCGCCAGCAGCGAGGGGAGGGGGCCCTACGAGCAGTACTTC. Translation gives CASSEGRGPYEQYF.

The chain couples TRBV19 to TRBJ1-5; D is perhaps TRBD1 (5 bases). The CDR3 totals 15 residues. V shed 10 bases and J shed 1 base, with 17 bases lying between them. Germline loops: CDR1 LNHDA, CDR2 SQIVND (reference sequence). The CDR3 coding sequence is TGTGCCACATCCCCGGTGGACATAAGCAATCAGCCCCAGCATTTT. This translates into CATSPVDISNQPQHF.

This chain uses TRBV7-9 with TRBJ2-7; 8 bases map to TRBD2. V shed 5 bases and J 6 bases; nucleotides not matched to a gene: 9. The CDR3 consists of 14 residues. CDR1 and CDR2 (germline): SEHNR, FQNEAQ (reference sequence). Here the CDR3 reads CASSTLGAGGEQYF. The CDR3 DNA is TGTGCCAGCAGCACTCTGGGGGCGGGAGGCGAGCAGTACTTC.

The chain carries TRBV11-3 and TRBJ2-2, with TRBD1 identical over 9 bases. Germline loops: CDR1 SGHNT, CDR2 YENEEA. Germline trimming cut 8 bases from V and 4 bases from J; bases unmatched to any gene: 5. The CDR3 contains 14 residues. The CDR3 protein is CASGMTGGTGELFF. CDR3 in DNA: TGTGCCAGCGGTATGACAGGGGGCACCGGGGAGCTGTTTTTT.

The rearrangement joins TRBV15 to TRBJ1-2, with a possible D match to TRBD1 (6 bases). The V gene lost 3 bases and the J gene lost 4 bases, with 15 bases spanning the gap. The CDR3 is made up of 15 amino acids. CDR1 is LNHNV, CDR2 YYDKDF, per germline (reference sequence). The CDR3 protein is CATSSPTGPFYGYTF. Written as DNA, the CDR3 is TGTGCCACCAGCAGCCCGACAGGTCCCTTCTATGGCTACACCTTC.

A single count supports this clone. DNA for the CDR3: TGTGCCAGCAGCTCCGGGCCTTACGAGCAGTACTTC. Residues: CASSSGPYEQYF. This chain connects TRBV5-4 to TRBJ2-7; no reliable D call. The CDR3 runs to 12 residues. CDR1 is SGHNT, CDR2 YYREEE, per germline (reference sequence). V was cut by 3 bases and J by 4 bases, with 8 bases left in between.

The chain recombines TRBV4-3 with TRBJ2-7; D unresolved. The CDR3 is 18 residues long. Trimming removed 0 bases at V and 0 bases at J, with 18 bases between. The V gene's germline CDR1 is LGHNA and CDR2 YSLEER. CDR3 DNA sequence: TGCGCCAGCAGCCAAGATTTCGGACGGCAGGTAAGCTCCTACGAGCAGTACTTC. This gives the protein CASSQDFGRQVSSYEQYF.

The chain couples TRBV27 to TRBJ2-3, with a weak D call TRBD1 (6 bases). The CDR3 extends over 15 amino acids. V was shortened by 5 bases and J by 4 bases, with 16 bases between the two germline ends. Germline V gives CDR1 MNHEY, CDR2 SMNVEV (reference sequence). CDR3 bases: TGTGCCAGCAGTCCCCAATTTGGGGGCGCAGATACGCAGTATTTT. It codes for CASSPQFGGADTQYF.

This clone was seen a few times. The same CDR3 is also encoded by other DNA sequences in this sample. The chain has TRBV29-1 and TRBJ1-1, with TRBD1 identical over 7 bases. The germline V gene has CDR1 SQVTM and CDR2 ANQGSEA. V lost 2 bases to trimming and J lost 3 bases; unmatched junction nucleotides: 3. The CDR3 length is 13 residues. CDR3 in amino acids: CSVERQGHTEAFF. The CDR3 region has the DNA TGCAGCGTTGAACGACAGGGCCACACTGAAGCTTTCTTT.

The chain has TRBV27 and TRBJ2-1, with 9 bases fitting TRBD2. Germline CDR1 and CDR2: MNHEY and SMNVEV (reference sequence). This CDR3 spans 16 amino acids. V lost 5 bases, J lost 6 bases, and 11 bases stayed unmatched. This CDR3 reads CASSPIGTSKLNEQFF. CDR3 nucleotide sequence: TGTGCCAGCAGTCCCATTGGGACTAGCAAACTCAATGAGCAGTTCTTC.

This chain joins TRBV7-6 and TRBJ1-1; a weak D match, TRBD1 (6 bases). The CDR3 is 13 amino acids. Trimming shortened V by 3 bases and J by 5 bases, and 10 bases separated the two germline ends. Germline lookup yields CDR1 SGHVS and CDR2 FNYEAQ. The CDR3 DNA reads TGTGCCAGCAGCTTTGCGGGGGCTACTGAAGCTTTCTTT. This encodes CASSFAGATEAFF.

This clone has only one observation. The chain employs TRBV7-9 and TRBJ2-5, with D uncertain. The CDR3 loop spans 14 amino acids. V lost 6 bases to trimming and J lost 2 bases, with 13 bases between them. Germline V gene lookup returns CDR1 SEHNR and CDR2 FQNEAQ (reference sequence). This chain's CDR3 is CASRGDYLQETQYF. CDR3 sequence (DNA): TGTGCCAGCAGGGGTGATTACTTACAAGAGACCCAGTACTTC.

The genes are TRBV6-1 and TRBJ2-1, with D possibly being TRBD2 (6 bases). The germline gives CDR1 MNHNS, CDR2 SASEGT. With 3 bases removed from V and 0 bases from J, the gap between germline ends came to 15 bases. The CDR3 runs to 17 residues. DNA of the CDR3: TGTGCCAGCAGTGACGAACCGGGACTTAACTCCTACAATGAGCAGTTCTTC. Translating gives CASSDEPGLNSYNEQFF.

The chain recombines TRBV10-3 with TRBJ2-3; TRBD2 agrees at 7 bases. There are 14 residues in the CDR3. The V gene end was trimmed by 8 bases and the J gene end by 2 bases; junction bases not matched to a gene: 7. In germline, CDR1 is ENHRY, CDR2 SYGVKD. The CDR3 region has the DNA TGTGCCATCCGGAACGGGGGGACCACAGATACGCAGTATTTT. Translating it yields CAIRNGGTTDTQYF.

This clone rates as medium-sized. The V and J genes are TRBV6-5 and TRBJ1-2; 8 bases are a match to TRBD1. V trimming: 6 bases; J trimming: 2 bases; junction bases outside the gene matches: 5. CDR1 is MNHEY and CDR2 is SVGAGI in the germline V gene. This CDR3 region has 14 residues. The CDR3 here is CASSHGQGNYGYTF. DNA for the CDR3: TGTGCCAGCAGCCACGGACAGGGAAACTATGGCTACACCTTC.

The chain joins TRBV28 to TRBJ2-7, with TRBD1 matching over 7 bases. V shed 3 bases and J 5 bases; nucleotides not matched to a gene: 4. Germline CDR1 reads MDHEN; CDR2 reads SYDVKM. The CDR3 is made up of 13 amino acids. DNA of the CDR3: TGTGCCAGCAGTTTGACAGGGTACCACGAGCAGTACTTC. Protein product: CASSLTGYHEQYF.

The CDR3 nucleotides read TGTGCCAGCAGTCCCCTCGGACAGGGCGTTGACTATGGCTACACCTTC. Amino acid sequence: CASSPLGQGVDYGYTF. V and J are TRBV28 and TRBJ1-2, with TRBD1 matching over 8 bases. The CDR3 extends over 16 amino acids. The V gene end was trimmed by 5 bases and the J gene end by 3 bases; junction bases not matched to a gene: 11. From germline, CDR1 is MDHEN and CDR2 SYDVKM.

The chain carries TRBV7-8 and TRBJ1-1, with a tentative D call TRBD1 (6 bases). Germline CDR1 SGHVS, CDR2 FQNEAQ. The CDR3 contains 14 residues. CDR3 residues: CVSRGSVKDTEAFF. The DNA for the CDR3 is TGTGTCTCCAGGGGCTCGGTGAAGGACACTGAAGCTTTCTTT.

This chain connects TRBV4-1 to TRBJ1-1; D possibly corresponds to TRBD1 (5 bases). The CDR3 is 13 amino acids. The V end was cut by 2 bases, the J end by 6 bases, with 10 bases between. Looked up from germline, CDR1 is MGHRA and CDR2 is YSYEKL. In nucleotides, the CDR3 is TGCGCCAGCAGCCAACGTCAGGGCCCTGAAGCTTTCTTT. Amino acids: CASSQRQGPEAFF.

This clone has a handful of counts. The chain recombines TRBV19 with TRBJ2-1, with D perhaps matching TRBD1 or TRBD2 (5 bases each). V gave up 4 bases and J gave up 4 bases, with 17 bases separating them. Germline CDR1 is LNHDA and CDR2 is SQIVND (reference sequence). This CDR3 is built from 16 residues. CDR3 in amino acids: CASSTLIGGLYNEQFF. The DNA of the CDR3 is TGTGCCAGTAGTACCCTCATTGGGGGTTTATACAATGAGCAGTTCTTC. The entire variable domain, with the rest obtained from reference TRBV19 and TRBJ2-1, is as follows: DGGITQSPKYLFRKEGQNVTLSCEQNLNHDAMYWYRQDPGQGLRLIYYSQIVNDFQKGDIAEGYSVSREKKESFPLTVTSAQKNPTAFYLCASSTLIGGLYNEQFFGPGTRLTVL.

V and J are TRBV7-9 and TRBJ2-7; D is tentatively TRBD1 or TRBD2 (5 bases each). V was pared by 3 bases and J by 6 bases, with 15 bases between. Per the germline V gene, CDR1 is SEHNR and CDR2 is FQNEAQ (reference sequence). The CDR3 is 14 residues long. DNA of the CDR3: TGTGCCAGCAGCTTGGGACCAGCTCCTGGCGAGCAGTACTTC. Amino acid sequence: CASSLGPAPGEQYF.